This T cell receptor (beta chain) was profiled in a study of blood T cell repertoires in COVID-19. The study drew participants aged about 18 to 90 years from 20 to 30 US areas. In assigning cohorts, the study relied on participant-reported clinical history. Profiling relied on immunoSEQ multiplex PCR, and the TCRdb table lists in-frame clones only, not all of them. The sample holds approximately 300,000 clones, over 75% seen once. Germline loops: CDR1 SNHLY, CDR2 FYNNEI. V was shortened by 6 bases and J by 4 bases, with 22 bases between the two germline ends. CDR3 length: 16 residues. The sequence was obtained from a woman between 18 and 29 years old who had recovered from COVID-19. Specimen: PBMCs or T cells enriched from blood (not recorded which). This chain uses TRBV2 with TRBJ2-7; D is perhaps TRBD2 (5 bases). CDR3 coding DNA: TGTGCCAGCAGAGAGGGTTCAAGAGGGCCTGCATACGAGCAGTACTTC. It specifies CASREGSRGPAYEQYF.